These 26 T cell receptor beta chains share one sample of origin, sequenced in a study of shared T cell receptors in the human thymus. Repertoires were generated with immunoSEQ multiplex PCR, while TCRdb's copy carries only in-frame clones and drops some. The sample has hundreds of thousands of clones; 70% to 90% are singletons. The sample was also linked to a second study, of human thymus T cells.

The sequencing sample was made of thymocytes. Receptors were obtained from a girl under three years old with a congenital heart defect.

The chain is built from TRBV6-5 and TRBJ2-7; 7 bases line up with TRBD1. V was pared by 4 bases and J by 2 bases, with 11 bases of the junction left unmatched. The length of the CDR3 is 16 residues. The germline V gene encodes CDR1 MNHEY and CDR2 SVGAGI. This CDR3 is CASSSDSRDSPYEQYF. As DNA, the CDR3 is TGTGCCAGCAGTTCAGATTCCCGGGACAGCCCCTACGAGCAGTACTTC.

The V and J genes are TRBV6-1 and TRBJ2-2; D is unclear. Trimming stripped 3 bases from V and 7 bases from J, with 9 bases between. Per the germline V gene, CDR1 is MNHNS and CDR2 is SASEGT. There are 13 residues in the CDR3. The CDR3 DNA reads TGTGCCAGCAGTGATCCCGCAGGCGGGGAGCTGTTTTTT. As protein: CASSDPAGGELFF.

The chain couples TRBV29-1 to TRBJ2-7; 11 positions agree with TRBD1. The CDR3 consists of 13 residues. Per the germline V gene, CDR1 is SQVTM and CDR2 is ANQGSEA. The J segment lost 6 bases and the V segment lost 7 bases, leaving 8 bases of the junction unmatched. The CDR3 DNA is TGCAGCGCCAGGGACAGGGGGGCAGCCGAGCAGTACTTC. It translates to CSARDRGAAEQYF.

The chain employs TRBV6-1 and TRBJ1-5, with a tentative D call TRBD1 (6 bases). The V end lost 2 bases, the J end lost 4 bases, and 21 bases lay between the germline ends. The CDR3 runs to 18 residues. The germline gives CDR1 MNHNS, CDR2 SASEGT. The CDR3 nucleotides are TGTGCCAGCAGTGAAAGGGAGTGGCCTACCAGGGGAAATCAGCCCCAGCATTTT. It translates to CASSEREWPTRGNQPQHF.

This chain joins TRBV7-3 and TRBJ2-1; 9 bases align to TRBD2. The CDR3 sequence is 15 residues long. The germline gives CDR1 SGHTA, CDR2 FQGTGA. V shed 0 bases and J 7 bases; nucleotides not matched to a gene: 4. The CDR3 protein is CASSLTSSGANEQFF. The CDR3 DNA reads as TGTGCCAGCAGCTTAACGTCTAGCGGGGCAAATGAGCAGTTCTTC.

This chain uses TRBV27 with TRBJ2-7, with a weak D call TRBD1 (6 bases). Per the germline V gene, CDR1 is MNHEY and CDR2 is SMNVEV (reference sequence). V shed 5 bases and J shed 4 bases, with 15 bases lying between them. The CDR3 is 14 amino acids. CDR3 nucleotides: TGTGCCAGCAGTCACAGGGCTGAACAGTACGAGCAGTACTTC. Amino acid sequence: CASSHRAEQYEQYF.

The CDR3 spells CASSLRQGADEKLFF. CDR3 nucleotide sequence: TGTGCCAGCAGCCTCCGACAGGGGGCTGATGAAAAACTGTTTTTT. The chain has TRBV9 and TRBJ1-4, with 10 bases lining up with TRBD1. The CDR3 is made up of 15 amino acids. Trimming at V came to 4 bases and at J to 6 bases, leaving 6 bases not matched to a gene. Germline assignment: CDR1 SGDLS and CDR2 YYNGEE.

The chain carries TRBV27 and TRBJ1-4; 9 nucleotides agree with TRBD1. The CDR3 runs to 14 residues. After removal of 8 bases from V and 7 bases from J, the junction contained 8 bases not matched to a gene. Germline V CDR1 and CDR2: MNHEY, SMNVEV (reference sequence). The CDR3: CASRWDRVPEKLFF. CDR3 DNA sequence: TGTGCCAGCCGTTGGGACAGGGTCCCTGAAAAACTGTTTTTT.

The CDR3 region is CASSERLAGGPDTQYF. CDR3 nucleotides: TGTGCCAGCAGCGAAAGACTAGCGGGGGGGCCAGATACGCAGTATTTT. The V gene is TRBV5-4, the J gene TRBJ2-3; 14 nucleotides align to TRBD2. With 4 bases clipped from V and 4 bases from J, the junction kept 5 bases outside the gene matches. Germline V CDR1 and CDR2: SGHNT, YYREEE (reference sequence). The CDR3 consists of 16 residues.

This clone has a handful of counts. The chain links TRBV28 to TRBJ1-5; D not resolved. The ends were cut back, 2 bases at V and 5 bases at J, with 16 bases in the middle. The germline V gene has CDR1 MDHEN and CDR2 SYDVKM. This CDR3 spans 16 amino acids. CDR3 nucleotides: TGTGCCAGCAGTTTAAGTGTACGGGATCGGGATCAGCCCCAGCATTTT. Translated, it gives CASSLSVRDRDQPQHF.

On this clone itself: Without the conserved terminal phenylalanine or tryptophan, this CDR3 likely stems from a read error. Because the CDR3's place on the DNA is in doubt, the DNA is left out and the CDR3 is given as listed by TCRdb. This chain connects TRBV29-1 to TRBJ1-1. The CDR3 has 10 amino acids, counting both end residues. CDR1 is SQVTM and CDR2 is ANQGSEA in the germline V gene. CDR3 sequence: CSVEQTSDQR.

The CDR3 DNA reads TGTGCCAGCAGGCTTAGGGACAGCTCCTACGAGCAGTACTTC. This encodes CASRLRDSSYEQYF. This chain connects TRBV7-9 to TRBJ2-7; 7 bases line up with TRBD1. The V gene end was trimmed by 6 bases and the J gene end by 0 bases; junction bases not matched to a gene: 5. Germline V gene data show CDR1 as SEHNR and CDR2 as FQNEAQ (reference sequence). The CDR3 runs 14 residues.

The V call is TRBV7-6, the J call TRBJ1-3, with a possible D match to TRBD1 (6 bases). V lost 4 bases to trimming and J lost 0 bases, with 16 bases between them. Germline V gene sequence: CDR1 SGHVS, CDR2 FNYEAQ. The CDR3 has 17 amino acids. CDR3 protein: CASSSNEGGGSGNTIYF. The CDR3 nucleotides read TGTGCCAGCAGCTCCAACGAAGGGGGGGGCTCTGGAAACACCATATATTTT.

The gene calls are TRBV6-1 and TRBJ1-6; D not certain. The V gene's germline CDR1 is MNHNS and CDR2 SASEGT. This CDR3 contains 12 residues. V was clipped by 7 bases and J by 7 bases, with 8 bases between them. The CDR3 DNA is TGTGCCAGCACCAACGGGAATTCACCCCTCCACTTT. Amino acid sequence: CASTNGNSPLHF.

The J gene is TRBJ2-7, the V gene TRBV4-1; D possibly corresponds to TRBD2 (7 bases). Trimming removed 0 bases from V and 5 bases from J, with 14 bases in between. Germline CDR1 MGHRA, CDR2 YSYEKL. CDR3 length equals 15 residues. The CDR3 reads CASSQEGGARNEQYF. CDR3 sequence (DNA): TGCGCCAGCAGCCAAGAGGGGGGGGCCAGAAACGAGCAGTACTTC.

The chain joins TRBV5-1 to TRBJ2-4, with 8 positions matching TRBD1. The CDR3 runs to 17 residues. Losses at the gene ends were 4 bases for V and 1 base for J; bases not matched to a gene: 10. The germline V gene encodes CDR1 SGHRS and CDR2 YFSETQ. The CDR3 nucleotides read TGCGCCAGCAGCCTACCTGACAGGGGTCGGGCCAAAAACATTCAGTACTTC. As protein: CASSLPDRGRAKNIQYF.

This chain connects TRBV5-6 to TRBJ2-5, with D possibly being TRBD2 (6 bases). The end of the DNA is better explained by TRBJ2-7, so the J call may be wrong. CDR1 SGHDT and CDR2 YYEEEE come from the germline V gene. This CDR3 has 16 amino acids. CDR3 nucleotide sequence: TGTGCCAGCAGCTTGGAGGGAGAGCGGGTCAACTACGAGCAGTACTTC. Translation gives CASSLEGERVNYEQYF.

CDR3 coding DNA: TGTGCCAGTAGTATCGGGACTAGCGGGGGGACCTACGAGCAGTACTTC. Amino acids: CASSIGTSGGTYEQYF. The chain is built from TRBV19 and TRBJ2-7; 15 bases are shared with TRBD2. Germline V gene data show CDR1 as LNHDA and CDR2 as SQIVND (reference sequence). V dropped 3 bases and J dropped 2; count of bases not matched to a gene: 2. This CDR3 region has 16 residues. The variable domain in full, with the rest retrieved from reference TRBV19 and TRBJ2-7, is DGGITQSPKYLFRKEGQNVTLSCEQNLNHDAMYWYRQDPGQGLRLIYYSQIVNDFQKGDIAEGYSVSREKKESFPLTVTSAQKNPTAFYLCASSIGTSGGTYEQYFGPGTRLTVT.

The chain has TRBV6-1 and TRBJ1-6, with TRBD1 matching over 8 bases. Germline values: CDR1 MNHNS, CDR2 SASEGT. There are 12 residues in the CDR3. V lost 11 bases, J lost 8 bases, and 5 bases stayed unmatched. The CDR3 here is CAGGQGYSPLHF. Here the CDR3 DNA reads TGTGCCGGCGGACAGGGCTATTCACCCCTCCACTTT.

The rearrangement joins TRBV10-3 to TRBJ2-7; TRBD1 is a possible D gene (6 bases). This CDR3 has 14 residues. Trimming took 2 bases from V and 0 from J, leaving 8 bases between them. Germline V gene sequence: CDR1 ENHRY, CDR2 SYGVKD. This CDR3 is CAISEQGHSYEQYF. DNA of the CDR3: TGTGCCATCAGTGAGCAGGGACACTCCTACGAGCAGTACTTC.

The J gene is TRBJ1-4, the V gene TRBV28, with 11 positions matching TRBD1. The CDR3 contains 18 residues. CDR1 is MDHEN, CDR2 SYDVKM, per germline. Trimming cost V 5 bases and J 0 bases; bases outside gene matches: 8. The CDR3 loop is CASSRDRGILTTNEKLFF. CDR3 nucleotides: TGTGCCAGCAGTCGGGACAGGGGGATACTCACAACTAATGAAAAACTGTTTTTT.

The CDR3 protein is CASSDIVLNEKLFF. The CDR3 DNA follows: TGTGCCAGCAGTGATATCGTACTGAATGAAAAACTGTTTTTT. This chain uses TRBV25-1 with TRBJ1-4; no clear D gene. Germline CDR1 is MGHDK and CDR2 is SYGVNS. The CDR3 consists of 14 residues. Deletions cut 3 bases from V and 5 bases from J, with 10 bases between.

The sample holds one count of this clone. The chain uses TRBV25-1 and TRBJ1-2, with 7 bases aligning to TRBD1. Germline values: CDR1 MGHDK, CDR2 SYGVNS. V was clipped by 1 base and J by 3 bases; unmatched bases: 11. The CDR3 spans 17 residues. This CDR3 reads CASSELGHRGGDYGYTF. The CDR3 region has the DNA TGTGCCAGCAGTGAATTGGGCCACAGGGGAGGAGACTATGGCTACACCTTC.

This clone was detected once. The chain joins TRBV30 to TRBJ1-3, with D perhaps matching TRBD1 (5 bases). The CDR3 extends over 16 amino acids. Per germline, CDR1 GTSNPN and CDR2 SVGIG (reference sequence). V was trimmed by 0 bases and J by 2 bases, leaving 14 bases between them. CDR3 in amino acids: CAWSVLGGAAGNTIYF. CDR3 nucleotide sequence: TGTGCCTGGAGTGTACTCGGTGGGGCAGCTGGAAACACCATATATTTT.

CDR3 amino acids: CASSRTAHGTDTQYF. The CDR3 DNA follows: TGTGCCAGCAGCCGGACAGCCCACGGCACAGATACGCAGTATTTT. The chain uses TRBV6-1 and TRBJ2-3; maybe TRBD1 (6 bases). Deletions cut 6 bases from V and 1 base from J, with 14 bases between. Germline assignment: CDR1 MNHNS and CDR2 SASEGT. CDR3 length: 15 residues.

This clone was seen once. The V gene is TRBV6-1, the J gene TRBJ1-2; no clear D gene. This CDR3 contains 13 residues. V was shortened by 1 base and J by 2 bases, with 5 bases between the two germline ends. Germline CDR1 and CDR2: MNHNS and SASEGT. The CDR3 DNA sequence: TGTGCCAGCAGTGAAGGGCGGAACTATGGCTACACCTTC. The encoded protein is CASSEGRNYGYTF.